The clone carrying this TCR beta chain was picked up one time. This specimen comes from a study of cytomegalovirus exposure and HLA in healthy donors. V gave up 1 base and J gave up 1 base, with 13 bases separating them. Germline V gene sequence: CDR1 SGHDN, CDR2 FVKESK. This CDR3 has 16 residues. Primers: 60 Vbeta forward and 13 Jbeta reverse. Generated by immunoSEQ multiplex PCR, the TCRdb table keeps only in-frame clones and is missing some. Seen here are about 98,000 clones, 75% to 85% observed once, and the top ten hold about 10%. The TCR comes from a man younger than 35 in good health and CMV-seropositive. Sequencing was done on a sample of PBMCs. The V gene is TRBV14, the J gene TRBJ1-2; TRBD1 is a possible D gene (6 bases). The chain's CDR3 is CASSQVTGPGNYGYTF. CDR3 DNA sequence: TGTGCCAGCAGCCAAGTAACAGGGCCCGGTAACTATGGCTACACCTTC.